The present entry profiles one T cell receptor beta chain with its context. This CDR3 is also generated by other DNA sequences in the sample. The sample belongs to a study of blood T cell repertoires in COVID-19. Background on the study: Recovery among Cohort 3 donors was established by two negative PCRs, clearance, or symptom resolution.

The age range of participants was 18 to 89 years, with residence in about 25 US areas. Each participant's cohort was designated according to participant-reported clinical history. The germline V gene has CDR1 SGHRS and CDR2 YFSETQ. V lost 3 bases and J lost 4; bases outside the gene matches: 3. This CDR3 comprises 15 residues. Source study methods: Reference gene primers were amplified, and this amplification served to estimate nucleated cell counts. Using immunoSEQ multiplex PCR, the repertoire was profiled, and TCRdb retains in-frame clones only, with some absent. The V and J calls and the clone size are those of that table, but D and trimming were determined from the DNA. The table shows over 200,000 clones, with approximately 87% occurring only once.

The V gene is TRBV5-1, the J gene TRBJ2-6; 8 bases agree with TRBD1. Sequencing was performed on PBMCs or T cells enriched from blood (not recorded which). This clonotype originated in a woman aged 45 to 65 in a cohort exposed to, infected with or recovered from COVID-19 (not recorded which). CDR3 protein: CASSWTGSGANVLTF. CDR3 sequence (DNA): TGCGCCAGCAGCTGGACAGGGTCCGGGGCCAACGTCCTGACTTTC.